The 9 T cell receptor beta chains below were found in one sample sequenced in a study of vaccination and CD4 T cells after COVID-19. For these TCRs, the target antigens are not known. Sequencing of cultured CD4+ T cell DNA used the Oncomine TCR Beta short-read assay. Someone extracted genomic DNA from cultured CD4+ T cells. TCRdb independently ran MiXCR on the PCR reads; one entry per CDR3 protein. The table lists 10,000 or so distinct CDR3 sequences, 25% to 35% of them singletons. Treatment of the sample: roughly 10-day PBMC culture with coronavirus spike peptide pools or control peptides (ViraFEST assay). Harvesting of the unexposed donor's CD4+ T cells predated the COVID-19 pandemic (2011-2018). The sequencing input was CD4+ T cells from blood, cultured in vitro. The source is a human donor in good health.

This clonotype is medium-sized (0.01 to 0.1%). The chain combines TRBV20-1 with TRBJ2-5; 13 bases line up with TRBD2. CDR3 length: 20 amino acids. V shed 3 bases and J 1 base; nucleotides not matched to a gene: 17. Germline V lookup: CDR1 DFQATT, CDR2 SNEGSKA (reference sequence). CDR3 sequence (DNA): TGCAGTGCTAGCGGGTTGGGCGGACTAGCGGGAGAGGGCGTCCAAGAGACCCAGTACTTC. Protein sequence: CSASGLGGLAGEGVQETQYF.

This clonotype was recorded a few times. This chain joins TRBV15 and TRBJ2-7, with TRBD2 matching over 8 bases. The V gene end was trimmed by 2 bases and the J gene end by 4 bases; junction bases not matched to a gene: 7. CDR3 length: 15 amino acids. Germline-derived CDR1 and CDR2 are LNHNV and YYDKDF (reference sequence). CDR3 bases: TGTGCCACCAGCAGAAGTAACGGGAGGGGTTACGAGCAGTACTTC. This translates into CATSRSNGRGYEQYF.

The CDR3: CASDAATGGLQPQHF. The CDR3, as DNA: TGTGCCAGCGATGCCGCGACAGGGGGTTTGCAGCCCCAGCATTTT. V usage is TRBV28 and J usage is TRBJ1-5; TRBD1 agrees at 9 bases. The junction had 12 bases not matched to a gene; V was cut back by 8 bases and J by 7 bases. CDR3 length equals 15 residues. CDR1 and CDR2 (germline): MDHEN, SYDVKM.

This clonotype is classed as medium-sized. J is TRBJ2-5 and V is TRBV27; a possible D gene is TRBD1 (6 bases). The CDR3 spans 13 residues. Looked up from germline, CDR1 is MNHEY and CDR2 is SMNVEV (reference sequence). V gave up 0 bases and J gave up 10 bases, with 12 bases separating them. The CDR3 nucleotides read TGTGCCAGCAGTTTATCGGGGGCCCTGAGCCAGTACTTC. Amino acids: CASSLSGALSQYF.

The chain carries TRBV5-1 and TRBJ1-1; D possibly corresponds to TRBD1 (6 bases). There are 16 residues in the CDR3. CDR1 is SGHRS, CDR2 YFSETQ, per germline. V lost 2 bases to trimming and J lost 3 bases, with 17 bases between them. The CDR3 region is CASSFLTGLGDTEAFF. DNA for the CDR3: TGCGCCAGCAGCTTCTTGACAGGTCTGGGCGACACTGAAGCTTTCTTT.

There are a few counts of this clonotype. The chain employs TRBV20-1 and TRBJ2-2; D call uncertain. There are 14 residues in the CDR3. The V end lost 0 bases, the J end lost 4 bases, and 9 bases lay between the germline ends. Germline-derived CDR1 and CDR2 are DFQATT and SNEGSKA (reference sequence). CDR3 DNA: TGCAGTGCTAGAGATGTCCGGTCCACCGGGGAGCTGTTTTTT. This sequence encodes CSARDVRSTGELFF.

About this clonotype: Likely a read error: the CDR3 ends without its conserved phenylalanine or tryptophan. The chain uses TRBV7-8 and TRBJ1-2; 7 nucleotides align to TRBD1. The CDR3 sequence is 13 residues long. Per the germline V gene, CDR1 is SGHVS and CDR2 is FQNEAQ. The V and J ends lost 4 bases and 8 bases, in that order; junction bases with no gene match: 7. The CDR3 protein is CASSSEDRWGYTL. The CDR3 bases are TGTGCCAGCAGCTCGGAGGACAGGTGGGGCTACACCCTC.

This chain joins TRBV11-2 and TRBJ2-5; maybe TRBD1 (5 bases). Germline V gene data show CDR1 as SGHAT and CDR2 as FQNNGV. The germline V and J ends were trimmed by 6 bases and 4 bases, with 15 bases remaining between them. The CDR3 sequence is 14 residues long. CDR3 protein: CASRPGFSRETQYF. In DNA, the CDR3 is TGTGCCAGCAGACCAGGGTTTTCCAGAGAGACCCAGTACTTC.

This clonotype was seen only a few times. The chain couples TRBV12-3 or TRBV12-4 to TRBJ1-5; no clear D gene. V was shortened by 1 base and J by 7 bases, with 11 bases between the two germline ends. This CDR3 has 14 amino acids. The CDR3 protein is CASSLGGGRQPQHF. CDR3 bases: TGTGCCAGCAGTTTAGGAGGAGGGAGGCAGCCCCAGCATTTT.